The 28 T cell receptor beta chains listed next were all sequenced from one sample in a study of CD8 T cells in Susac syndrome. Random-hexamer reverse transcription was applied to roughly 0.45 to 1 ug RNA. TCRdb re-derived calls from the immunoSEQ multiplex PCR reads in MiXCR, one entry per CDR3 protein. The data show over 120,000 distinct CDR3 sequences, around 94% seen once. The sample comprised CD4+ T cells from PBMCs. The origin of the receptors is a human donor in good health.

The genes are TRBV20-1 and TRBJ1-2; no clear D. This CDR3 contains 14 residues. CDR1 is DFQATT and CDR2 is SNEGSKA in the germline V gene (reference sequence). Trimming removed 6 bases at V and 0 bases at J, with 14 bases between. DNA of the CDR3: TGCAGTGCCATCGACCAAGGATCTAACTATGGCTACACCTTC. This gives the protein CSAIDQGSNYGYTF.

The chain joins TRBV19 to TRBJ1-3; no clear D. The CDR3 has 15 residues. CDR1 and CDR2 from the germline V gene are LNHDA and SQIVND (reference sequence). The V gene lost 1 base and the J gene lost 0 bases, with 7 bases spanning the gap. As DNA, the CDR3 is TGTGCCAGTAGTATAGGCGGCGCCTCTGGAAACACCATATATTTT. Protein product: CASSIGGASGNTIYF.

The V and J genes are TRBV7-9 and TRBJ2-5, with D unclear. Germline V CDR1 and CDR2: SEHNR, FQNEAQ (reference sequence). CDR3 length: 15 amino acids. Trimming took 0 bases from V and 7 from J, leaving 15 bases between them. The CDR3 loop reads CASSLAPNGPGTQYF. DNA for the CDR3: TGTGCCAGCAGCTTAGCGCCTAACGGTCCCGGGACCCAGTACTTC.

CDR3 sequence: CASSEGDENEKLFF. CDR3 in DNA: TGTGCCAGCAGTGAAGGGGACGAAAATGAAAAACTGTTTTTT. V gene TRBV2 combines with J gene TRBJ1-4, with a tentative D call TRBD1 (5 bases). The germline V gene has CDR1 SNHLY and CDR2 FYNNEI. Trimming pared 1 base from V and 5 bases from J, leaving 8 bases between. This CDR3 is 14 amino acids long.

J is TRBJ2-5 and V is TRBV4-1; 8 bases are shared with TRBD1. The CDR3 spans 17 residues. In germline, CDR1 is MGHRA, CDR2 YSYEKL. V shed 0 bases, J shed 5 bases, and the junction held 11 bases outside the gene matches. The CDR3 loop reads CASSQDGTGPRLETQYF. The CDR3 DNA reads TGCGCCAGCAGCCAAGATGGGACAGGTCCCAGGCTGGAGACCCAGTACTTC.

CDR3 DNA sequence: TGTGCCAGCAGCCAAGACCCCCTACGGACTAGCGGGAGAAGAGCTGCCGGGGAGCTGTTTTTT. This gives the protein CASSQDPLRTSGRRAAGELFF. The chain couples TRBV3-1 to TRBJ2-2; 13 positions match TRBD2. V lost 0 bases to trimming and J lost 6 bases; unmatched junction nucleotides: 16. Germline lookup yields CDR1 LGHDT and CDR2 YNNKEL (reference sequence). The length of the CDR3 is 21 residues.

This chain links TRBV4-1 with TRBJ1-2, with D perhaps matching TRBD1 (5 bases). The CDR3 contains 15 residues. The V end was cut by 1 base, the J end by 3 bases, with 12 bases between. CDR1 is MGHRA and CDR2 is YSYEKL in the germline V gene. Here the CDR3 reads CASSQGGLGDYGYTF. The CDR3 nucleotides read TGCGCCAGCAGCCAAGGGGGCCTGGGAGACTATGGCTACACCTTC.

The gene calls are TRBV20-1 and TRBJ2-3; 7 nucleotides line up with TRBD1. V lost 5 bases, J lost 0 bases, and 11 bases stayed unmatched. Germline CDR1 is DFQATT and CDR2 is SNEGSKA (reference sequence). The CDR3 contains 16 residues. CDR3 nucleotide sequence: TGCAGTGCTTCGGACAGGCGCCAATCGAGCACAGATACGCAGTATTTT. It codes for CSASDRRQSSTDTQYF.

With respect to this clonotype: A read error may account for a junction end that differs from germline. The V gene is TRBV3-1, the J gene TRBJ1-3; D is uncertain. The CDR3 sequence is 16 residues long. Germline loops: CDR1 LGHDT, CDR2 YNNKEL (reference sequence). The CDR3 region has the DNA TGTGCCAGCAGCAAAGATCTGGGAAGCTCTGGAAACACCATATATTTT. Its protein product is CASSKDLGSSGNTIYF.

The J gene is TRBJ2-2, the V gene TRBV20-1, with 7 bases matching TRBD1. Trimming took 4 bases from V and 0 from J; bases not matched to a gene: 5. CDR1 and CDR2 from the germline V gene are DFQATT and SNEGSKA (reference sequence). The CDR3 extends over 15 amino acids. Written as DNA, the CDR3 is TGCAGTGCTACCAAAGGGGGCGCGAACACCGGGGAGCTGTTTTTT. Translating gives CSATKGGANTGELFF.

The chain carries TRBV20-1 and TRBJ2-3; TRBD2 agrees at 13 bases. The CDR3 has 15 amino acids. Germline V lookup: CDR1 DFQATT, CDR2 SNEGSKA (reference sequence). The V and J ends lost 6 bases and 9 bases, in that order; junction bases with no gene match: 12. The CDR3 DNA reads as TGCAGTGCCGGGTCGGGGACTAGCGGGGTTGGGACGCAGTATTTT. This codes for CSAGSGTSGVGTQYF.

The rearrangement joins TRBV12-3 or TRBV12-4 to TRBJ2-7, with 9 nucleotides matching TRBD1. The CDR3 length is 15 residues. V gave up 6 bases and J gave up 3 bases; unmatched junction bases: 9. The CDR3 bases are TGTGCCAGCAGCCCCGGACAGGGGAAGGACTACGAGCAGTACTTC. Its protein product is CASSPGQGKDYEQYF.

This rearrangement joins TRBV24-1 to TRBJ2-5; 7 bases map to TRBD2. Germline V gene lookup returns CDR1 KGHDR and CDR2 SFDVKD. This CDR3 comprises 15 residues. V was clipped by 3 bases and J by 0 bases; unmatched bases: 3. The DNA of the CDR3 is TGTGCCACCAGTGATCCCCGGGAGGACCAAGAGACCCAGTACTTC. Residues: CATSDPREDQETQYF.

This sequence joins TRBV30 and TRBJ2-7; D might be TRBD2 (5 bases). This CDR3 region has 16 residues. The germline gives CDR1 GTSNPN, CDR2 SVGIG (reference sequence). The V end lost 3 bases, the J end lost 5 bases, and 23 bases lay between the germline ends. As DNA, the CDR3 is TGTGCCTGGAGGGCTCATTACAGCGGCCCTCGCAACGAGCAGTACTTC. Amino acids: CAWRAHYSGPRNEQYF.

This clonotype occurred once. In nucleotides, the CDR3 is TGTGCCAGCAGCGTGGACGAAGCCTACGAGCAGTACTTC. Residues: CASSVDEAYEQYF. The V gene is TRBV9, the J gene TRBJ2-7; D is undetermined. V gave up 2 bases and J gave up 2 bases, with 8 bases separating them. Germline CDR1 and CDR2: SGDLS and YYNGEE. The CDR3 runs 13 residues.

The chain combines TRBV12-3 or TRBV12-4 with TRBJ2-1; D is perhaps TRBD1 (5 bases). This CDR3 is 14 amino acids long. Trimming removed 5 bases at V and 9 bases at J, with 17 bases between. The CDR3 coding sequence is TGTGCCAGCAGTGAACACGGAAGGGGCGGTGAGCAGTTCTTC. Translated: CASSEHGRGGEQFF.

The rearrangement links TRBV18 to TRBJ2-5; D is ambiguous. Germline loops: CDR1 KGHSH, CDR2 LQKENI. The CDR3 sequence is 15 residues long. V lost 3 bases and J 4 bases, leaving 15 bases between the germline ends. CDR3 coding DNA: TGTGCCAGCTCACCCCGGAGTGGGGTAGGAGAGACCCAGTACTTC. Amino acid sequence: CASSPRSGVGETQYF.

The J gene is TRBJ2-1, the V gene TRBV28, with 9 bases fitting TRBD2. After removal of 5 bases from V and 5 bases from J, the junction contained 10 bases not matched to a gene. This CDR3 has 16 residues. CDR1 is MDHEN and CDR2 is SYDVKM in the germline V gene. The CDR3, as DNA: TGTGCCAGCAGTACCCGCGGGAGGGCGGGTAACAATGAGCAGTTCTTC. Translated: CASSTRGRAGNNEQFF.

The V and J genes are TRBV2 and TRBJ2-5; no reliable D call. Germline CDR1 reads SNHLY; CDR2 reads FYNNEI. V was shortened by 4 bases and J by 3 bases, with 3 bases between the two germline ends. The CDR3 has 11 residues. In nucleotides, the CDR3 is TGTGCCAGCAGTGGTAAAGAGACCCAGTACTTC. Translating gives CASSGKETQYF.

This chain joins TRBV28 and TRBJ1-2; D remains ambiguous. The germline gives CDR1 MDHEN, CDR2 SYDVKM. Trimming stripped 5 bases from V and 4 bases from J, with 17 bases between. The CDR3 consists of 15 residues. The CDR3 coding sequence is TGTGCCAGCAGTGGCGGGGAAGGGATCGGCTATGGCTACACCTTC. Translating gives CASSGGEGIGYGYTF.

The chain employs TRBV2 and TRBJ2-1; 16 positions agree with TRBD2. The CDR3 covers 17 residues. V lost 7 bases and J lost 5; bases outside the gene matches: 8. Germline V CDR1 and CDR2: SNHLY, FYNNEI. The CDR3 nucleotides read TGTGCCAGCACGGGACTAGCGGGAGGGTGGGGCCACAATGAGCAGTTCTTC. Protein product: CASTGLAGGWGHNEQFF.

The chain carries TRBV9 and TRBJ2-7, with TRBD1 identical over 7 bases. Germline V gene data show CDR1 as SGDLS and CDR2 as YYNGEE. V lost 0 bases and J lost 5; bases outside the gene matches: 5. The CDR3 has 14 residues. CDR3 loop: CASSVDNRGHEQYF. The CDR3 DNA is TGTGCCAGCAGCGTAGACAACAGGGGCCACGAGCAGTACTTC.

The J gene is TRBJ1-2, the V gene TRBV18; 7 positions match TRBD1. The CDR3 consists of 16 residues. Germline V gene sequence: CDR1 KGHSH, CDR2 LQKENI. V was clipped by 1 base and J by 6 bases; unmatched bases: 11. The CDR3 sequence: CASSPLNRQGENGYTF. The CDR3 DNA is TGTGCCAGCTCACCACTTAATCGACAGGGCGAAAATGGCTACACCTTC.

This chain links TRBV7-9 with TRBJ1-1, with D perhaps TRBD1 (6 bases). V gave up 5 bases and J gave up 1 base, with 11 bases separating them. The CDR3 consists of 14 residues. The V gene's germline CDR1 is SEHNR and CDR2 FQNEAQ (reference sequence). The chain's CDR3 is CASSAQGWNTEAFF. The CDR3 region has the DNA TGTGCCAGCAGCGCACAGGGTTGGAACACTGAAGCTTTCTTT. The full variable domain, rest sourced from reference TRBV7-9 and TRBJ1-1, is DTGVSQNPRHKITKRGQNVTFRCDPISEHNRLYWYRQTLGQGPEFLTYFQNEAQLEKSRLLSDRFSAERPKGSFSTLEIQRTEQGDSAMYLCASSAQGWNTEAFFGQGTRLTVV.

CDR3 protein: CSARGPQYEQYF. Here the CDR3 DNA reads TGCAGTGCTAGAGGGCCCCAATACGAGCAGTACTTC. The rearrangement links TRBV20-1 to TRBJ2-7, with D uncertain. V lost 1 base to trimming and J lost 4 bases, with 8 bases between them. The CDR3 loop spans 12 amino acids. Germline values: CDR1 DFQATT, CDR2 SNEGSKA (reference sequence).

This sequence joins TRBV7-8 and TRBJ2-1; 8 bases are shared with TRBD2. V shed 2 bases, J shed 7 bases, and the junction held 4 bases outside the gene matches. Germline V lookup: CDR1 SGHVS, CDR2 FQNEAQ. The CDR3 runs to 14 residues. In DNA form, the CDR3 reads TGTGCCAGCAGCTTATTAGCGGGAACAAATGAGCAGTTCTTC. The encoded protein is CASSLLAGTNEQFF.

This clonotype was seen just once. The chain combines TRBV20-1 with TRBJ1-5; D remains unclear. CDR3 length: 12 residues. Germline V gives CDR1 DFQATT, CDR2 SNEGSKA (reference sequence). The ends were cut back, 0 bases at V and 7 bases at J, with 7 bases in the middle. In nucleotides, the CDR3 is TGCAGTGCTAGAGACACCCTCCAGCCCCAGCATTTT. Translating gives CSARDTLQPQHF.

V usage is TRBV5-6 and J usage is TRBJ2-1; 11 bases are a match to TRBD2. The CDR3 is 18 amino acids. The ends lost 2 bases at V and 9 bases at J; junction bases unmatched: 16. CDR1 and CDR2 (germline): SGHDT, YYEEEE. CDR3 loop: CASSFITIAGGPKAEQFF. CDR3 sequence (DNA): TGTGCCAGCAGCTTTATTACTATAGCGGGAGGGCCTAAGGCTGAGCAGTTCTTC.